Shown below are 21 T cell receptor beta chains from a single sample sequenced in a study of blood T cells in healthy people across ages. Through a sample-barcoded 5' primer and a J-beta primer mix, a second PCR was run for roughly 7 to 12 cycles. TCRdb recomputed calls from the 5' RACE reads with MiXCR, one row per CDR3 protein. This sample carries around 690,000 distinct CDR3 sequences, 58% of them seen once, and the ten largest clones take 35% to 40%. The sequenced sample was blood. These receptors all stem from a man aged 55 to 70 in good health.

This chain connects TRBV3-1 to TRBJ2-3, with D hard to call. Trimming cost V 1 base and J 4 bases, with 3 bases left between them. This CDR3 spans 12 amino acids. Germline lookup yields CDR1 LGHDT and CDR2 YNNKEL (reference sequence). The CDR3 loop is CASSQVSDTQYF. For the CDR3, the DNA is TGTGCCAGCAGCCAAGTATCAGATACGCAGTATTTT.

This clonotype occurred once. The gene calls are TRBV10-3 and TRBJ2-1, with 8 bases aligning to TRBD1. The ends lost 10 bases at V and 4 bases at J; junction bases unmatched: 18. The CDR3 runs to 17 residues. CDR1 ENHRY and CDR2 SYGVKD come from the germline V gene. Here the CDR3 DNA reads TGTGCCACCCTAACGCCAGGTGCGGGACAGGCGTACAATGAGCAGTTCTTC. Its translation is CATLTPGAGQAYNEQFF.

The chain employs TRBV3-1 and TRBJ2-3; perhaps TRBD2 as D (7 bases). The CDR3 spans 12 residues. V lost 4 bases and J lost 10, with 12 bases in between. Germline CDR1 reads LGHDT; CDR2 reads YNNKEL (reference sequence). The CDR3 coding sequence is TGTGCCAGCAGCCCCCGCGGGGGCCCGCAGTATTTT. It codes for CASSPRGGPQYF.

The chain combines TRBV5-5 with TRBJ2-7, with D perhaps being TRBD1 or TRBD2 (5 bases each). The better agreement between TRBJ2-5 and the DNA end casts doubt on the J call. The CDR3 loop spans 15 amino acids. Germline lookup yields CDR1 SGHKS and CDR2 YYEKEE (reference sequence). DNA of the CDR3: TGTGCCAGTATTCCTACCGGGGCCTATCAAGAGACCCAGTACTTC. Encoded protein: CASIPTGAYQETQYF.

V gene TRBV6-2 or TRBV6-3 combines with J gene TRBJ1-5; no clear D. The CDR3 length is 13 residues. V shed 7 bases and J shed 6 bases, with 13 bases lying between them. In germline, CDR1 is MNHEY, CDR2 SVGEGT. The CDR3 region is CASTDPLVQPQHF. In nucleotides, the CDR3 is TGTGCCAGCACCGACCCCCTCGTTCAGCCCCAGCATTTT.

This clonotype has only a few counts. CDR3: CASTRGGLSYNEQFF. CDR3 DNA sequence: TGCGCCAGCACCCGGGGGGGCCTGTCCTACAATGAGCAGTTCTTC. The chain joins TRBV5-1 to TRBJ2-1; TRBD2 agrees at 8 bases. The CDR3 spans 15 residues. Germline CDR1 is SGHRS and CDR2 is YFSETQ. The V segment lost 6 bases and the J segment 1 base; nucleotides outside the gene matches: 6.

This clonotype was picked up a small number of times. Possible read error: a much larger clone is one base away. This rearrangement joins TRBV6-5 to TRBJ2-1, with TRBD2 matching over 7 bases. TRBJ2-7 explains the end of the DNA better; the J call may be wrong. Germline CDR1 is MNHEY and CDR2 is SVGAGI. This CDR3 comprises 17 residues. The CDR3 nucleotides are TGTGCCAGCAGTTACACGCCGGCGGGGGTCTCCTACAATGAGCAGTACTTC. Translated, it gives CASSYTPAGVSYNEQYF.

This clonotype has a single count. The rearrangement links TRBV12-3 or TRBV12-4 to TRBJ2-3, with D perhaps matching TRBD2 (5 bases). The CDR3 has 16 amino acids. With 0 bases removed from V and 0 bases from J, the gap between germline ends came to 10 bases. The CDR3 bases are TGTGCCAGCAGTTTAGCTTTCGGGGAAAGCACAGATACGCAGTATTTT. Protein sequence: CASSLAFGESTDTQYF.

The genes are TRBV7-2 and TRBJ2-4, with 7 bases aligning to TRBD2. The CDR3 covers 14 residues. Germline V gene sequence: CDR1 SGHTA, CDR2 FQGNSA. Trimming took 5 bases from V and 0 from J; bases not matched to a gene: 1. The CDR3, as DNA: TGTGCCAGCAGCCGGGGGGTAGCCAAAAACATTCAGTACTTC. As protein: CASSRGVAKNIQYF. The entire variable domain, with the rest obtained from reference TRBV7-2 and TRBJ2-4, is as follows: GAGVSQSPSNKVTEKGKDVELRCDPISGHTALYWYRQSLGQGLEFLIYFQGNSAPDKSGLPSDRFSAERTGGSVSTLTIQRTQQEDSAVYLCASSRGVAKNIQYFGAGTRLSVL.

V usage is TRBV20-1 and J usage is TRBJ2-1; 10 bases are a match to TRBD2. Germline V gene sequence: CDR1 DFQATT, CDR2 SNEGSKA (reference sequence). The junction had 5 bases not matched to a gene; V was cut back by 5 bases and J by 7 bases. CDR3 length: 13 amino acids. CDR3 residues: CSAELAGRNEQFF. Written as DNA, the CDR3 is TGCAGTGCTGAACTAGCGGGGAGGAATGAGCAGTTCTTC.

V is TRBV4-1 and J is TRBJ1-2, with D possibly TRBD1 on 5 matching bases. CDR3 size: 15 residues. Trimming removed 4 bases from V and 1 base from J, with 13 bases in between. Looked up from germline, CDR1 is MGHRA and CDR2 is YSYEKL. The CDR3 sequence: CASSRHGGFNYGYTF. CDR3 DNA sequence: TGCGCCAGCAGCCGCCATGGGGGATTTAACTATGGCTACACCTTC.

The rearrangement uses TRBV6-5 and TRBJ2-5; TRBD1 might be the D (5 bases). Per germline, CDR1 MNHEY and CDR2 SVGAGI. Between the trimmed V and J ends, which lost 0 bases and 2 bases, there was a span of 16 bases. The CDR3 contains 17 residues. This CDR3 is CASSYSPWAGRQETQYF. In DNA, the CDR3 is TGTGCCAGCAGTTACTCCCCGTGGGCAGGGCGGCAAGAGACCCAGTACTTC.

The chain joins TRBV5-1 to TRBJ2-3; D possibly corresponds to TRBD1 (5 bases). Between the trimmed V and J ends, which lost 2 bases and 2 bases, there was a span of 12 bases. CDR3 size: 15 residues. Germline CDR1 reads SGHRS; CDR2 reads YFSETQ. The CDR3 DNA reads as TGCGCCAGCAGCTTCTCAGGGCCCCCCACAGATACGCAGTATTTT. Amino acid sequence: CASSFSGPPTDTQYF.

The chain recombines TRBV10-3 with TRBJ1-1; D is unclear. The germline V and J ends were trimmed by 8 bases and 3 bases, with 10 bases remaining between them. The CDR3 loop spans 12 amino acids. Germline assignment: CDR1 ENHRY and CDR2 SYGVKD. CDR3 DNA: TGTGCCATCGGTACTATGGACACTGAAGCTTTCTTT. As protein: CAIGTMDTEAFF.

V is TRBV7-9 and J is TRBJ2-5; D may correspond to TRBD1 or TRBD2 (6 bases each). Trimming removed 7 bases at V and 2 bases at J, with 17 bases between. Germline V gives CDR1 SEHNR, CDR2 FQNEAQ (reference sequence). The CDR3 is made up of 15 amino acids. The DNA for the CDR3 is TGTGCCAGCAACACTTTGGGGGGCCTTCAAGAGACCCAGTACTTC. As protein: CASNTLGGLQETQYF.

The chain couples TRBV7-2 to TRBJ2-1; D ambiguous. V was pared by 5 bases and J by 5 bases, with 13 bases between. The CDR3 has 14 amino acids. CDR1 SGHTA and CDR2 FQGNSA come from the germline V gene. In nucleotides, the CDR3 is TGTGCCAGCAGCACCCCATTTAGTCACAATGAGCAGTTCTTC. Encoded protein: CASSTPFSHNEQFF.

The chain couples TRBV20-1 to TRBJ2-5; D possibly corresponds to TRBD2 (5 bases). The CDR3 runs 13 residues. V was shortened by 2 bases and J by 5 bases, with 12 bases between the two germline ends. The germline CDR1 and CDR2 sequences are DFQATT and SNEGSKA (reference sequence). Here the CDR3 reads CSARSAVGETQYF. The CDR3 DNA follows: TGCAGTGCTAGATCAGCGGTCGGGGAGACCCAGTACTTC.

This clonotype was counted many times. V is TRBV7-2 and J is TRBJ2-4; D may be TRBD2 (7 bases). The V end lost 5 bases, the J end lost 4 bases, and 15 bases lay between the germline ends. This CDR3 has 15 amino acids. Germline V gene data show CDR1 as SGHTA and CDR2 as FQGNSA. The DNA for the CDR3 is TGTGCCAGCAGCCTTACGGGGGGCGCGAAAAACATTCAGTACTTC. Translated, it gives CASSLTGGAKNIQYF.

A few counts support this clonotype. A junction end diverges from the germline sequence, so it may reflect a read error. V is TRBV6-5 and J is TRBJ2-7, with 10 bases identical to TRBD1. This CDR3 comprises 16 residues. The germline V gene has CDR1 MNHEY and CDR2 SVGAGI. The DNA for the CDR3 is TGTGCCAGCAGTTACGGACCGGGACAGGGGTCCTACGAGCAGTACTTT. Its translation is CASSYGPGQGSYEQYF.

The chain links TRBV7-9 to TRBJ1-2, with 10 bases that match TRBD1. Germline V lookup: CDR1 SEHNR, CDR2 FQNEAQ (reference sequence). The trim removed 6 bases at V and 0 bases at J, leaving 7 bases unmatched. CDR3 size: 16 residues. CDR3 residues: CASSPWGQGTNYGYTF. DNA of the CDR3: TGTGCCAGCAGTCCATGGGGACAGGGGACTAACTATGGCTACACCTTC.

This clonotype was seen only a few times. A much larger clone is a single base away; this may be a read error. The rearrangement joins TRBV6-2 or TRBV6-3 to TRBJ2-7; D may be TRBD1 (6 bases). V was trimmed by 6 bases and J by 3 bases, leaving 9 bases between them. There are 12 residues in the CDR3. Germline V gene sequence: CDR1 MNHEY, CDR2 SVGEGT. The CDR3 loop is CASSIQGYEQYF. CDR3 DNA sequence: TGTGCCAGCAGCATACAGGGCTACGAGCAGTACTTC.